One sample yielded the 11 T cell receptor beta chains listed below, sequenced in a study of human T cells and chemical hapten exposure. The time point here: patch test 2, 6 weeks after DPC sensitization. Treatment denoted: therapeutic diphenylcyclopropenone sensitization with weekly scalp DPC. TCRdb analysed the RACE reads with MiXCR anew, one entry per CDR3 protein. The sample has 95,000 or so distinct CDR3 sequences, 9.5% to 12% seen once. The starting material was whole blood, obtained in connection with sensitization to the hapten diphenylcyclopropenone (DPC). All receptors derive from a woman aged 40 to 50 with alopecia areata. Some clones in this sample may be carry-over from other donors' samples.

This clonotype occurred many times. The CDR3: CASSYRDQATGELFF. The CDR3 nucleotides are TGTGCCAGCAGCTACAGGGACCAGGCCACCGGGGAGCTGTTTTTT. The V call is TRBV3-1, the J call TRBJ2-2; D possibly corresponds to TRBD1 (6 bases). Trimming stripped 5 bases from V and 4 bases from J, with 14 bases between. The germline CDR1 and CDR2 sequences are LGHDT and YNNKEL (reference sequence). The CDR3 is made up of 15 amino acids.

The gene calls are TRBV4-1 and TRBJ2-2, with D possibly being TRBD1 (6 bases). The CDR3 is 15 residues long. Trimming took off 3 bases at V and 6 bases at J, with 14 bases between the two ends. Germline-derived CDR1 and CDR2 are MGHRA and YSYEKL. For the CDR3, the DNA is TGCGCCAGCAGCCAGGAGACAGGAACCCCCGGGGAGCTGTTTTTT. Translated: CASSQETGTPGELFF.

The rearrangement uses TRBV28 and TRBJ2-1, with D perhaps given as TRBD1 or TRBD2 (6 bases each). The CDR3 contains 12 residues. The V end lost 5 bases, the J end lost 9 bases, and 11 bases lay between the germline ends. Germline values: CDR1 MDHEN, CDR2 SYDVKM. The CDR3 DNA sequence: TGTGCCAGCAGTCTACAGGGAGGTGAGCAGTTCTTC. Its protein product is CASSLQGGEQFF.

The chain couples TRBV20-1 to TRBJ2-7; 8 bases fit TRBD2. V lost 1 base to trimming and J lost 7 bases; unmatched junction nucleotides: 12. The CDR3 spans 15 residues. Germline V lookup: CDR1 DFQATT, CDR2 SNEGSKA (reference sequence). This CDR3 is CSARAPGLGSREQYF. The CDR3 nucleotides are TGCAGTGCTAGAGCGCCGGGACTAGGCTCGAGGGAGCAGTACTTC.

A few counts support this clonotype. CDR3 loop: CSVQAWDRGEGDEKLFF. DNA of the CDR3: TGCAGCGTCCAGGCCTGGGACAGGGGCGAAGGAGATGAAAAACTGTTTTTT. The J gene is TRBJ1-4, the V gene TRBV29-1; 10 bases agree with TRBD1. After removal of 6 bases from V and 6 bases from J, the junction contained 16 bases not matched to a gene. CDR3 length equals 17 residues. The germline gives CDR1 SQVTM, CDR2 ANQGSEA.

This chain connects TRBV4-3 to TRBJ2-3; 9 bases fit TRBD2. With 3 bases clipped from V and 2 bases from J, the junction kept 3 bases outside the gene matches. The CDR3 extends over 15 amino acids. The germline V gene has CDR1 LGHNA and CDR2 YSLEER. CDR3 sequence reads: CASSQTSGYTDTQYF. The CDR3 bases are TGCGCCAGCAGCCAGACTAGCGGATACACAGATACGCAGTATTTT.

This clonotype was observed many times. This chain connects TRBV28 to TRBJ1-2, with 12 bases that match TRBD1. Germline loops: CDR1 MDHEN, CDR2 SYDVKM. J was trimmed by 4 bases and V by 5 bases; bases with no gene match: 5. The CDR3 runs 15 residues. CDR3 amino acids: CASSPPGQGAYGYTF. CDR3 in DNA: TGTGCCAGCAGTCCCCCGGGACAGGGGGCCTATGGCTACACCTTC.

CDR3 bases: TGTGCCAGCAGCTTATTTTCGGACAGGGGGCTAGCCTACACCTTC. The encoded protein is CASSLFSDRGLAYTF. The gene calls are TRBV7-9 and TRBJ1-2; 11 nucleotides match TRBD1. Trimming at V came to 2 bases and at J to 10 bases, leaving 9 bases not matched to a gene. CDR3 size: 15 residues. The germline gives CDR1 SEHNR, CDR2 FQNEAQ (reference sequence).

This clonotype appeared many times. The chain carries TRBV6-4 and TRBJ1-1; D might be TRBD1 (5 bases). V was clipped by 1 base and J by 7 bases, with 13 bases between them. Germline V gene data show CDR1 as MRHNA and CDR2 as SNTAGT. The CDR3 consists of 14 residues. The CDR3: CASSDCGAIVEAFF. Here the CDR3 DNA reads TGTGCCAGCAGTGACTGCGGGGCGATCGTTGAAGCTTTCTTT.

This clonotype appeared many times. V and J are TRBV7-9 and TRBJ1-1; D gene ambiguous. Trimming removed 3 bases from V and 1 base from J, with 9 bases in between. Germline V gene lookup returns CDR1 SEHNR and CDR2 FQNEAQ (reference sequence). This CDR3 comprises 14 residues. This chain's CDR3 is CASSFLVGNTEAFF. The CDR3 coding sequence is TGTGCCAGCAGCTTTCTTGTGGGGAACACTGAAGCTTTCTTT.

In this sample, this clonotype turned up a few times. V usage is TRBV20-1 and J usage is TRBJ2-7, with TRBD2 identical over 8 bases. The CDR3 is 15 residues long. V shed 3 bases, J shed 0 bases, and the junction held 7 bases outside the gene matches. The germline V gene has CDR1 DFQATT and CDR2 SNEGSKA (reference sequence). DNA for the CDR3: TGCAGTGCTAGGAGGCGGGAGGTTAACTCCTACGAGCAGTACTTC. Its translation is CSARRREVNSYEQYF.